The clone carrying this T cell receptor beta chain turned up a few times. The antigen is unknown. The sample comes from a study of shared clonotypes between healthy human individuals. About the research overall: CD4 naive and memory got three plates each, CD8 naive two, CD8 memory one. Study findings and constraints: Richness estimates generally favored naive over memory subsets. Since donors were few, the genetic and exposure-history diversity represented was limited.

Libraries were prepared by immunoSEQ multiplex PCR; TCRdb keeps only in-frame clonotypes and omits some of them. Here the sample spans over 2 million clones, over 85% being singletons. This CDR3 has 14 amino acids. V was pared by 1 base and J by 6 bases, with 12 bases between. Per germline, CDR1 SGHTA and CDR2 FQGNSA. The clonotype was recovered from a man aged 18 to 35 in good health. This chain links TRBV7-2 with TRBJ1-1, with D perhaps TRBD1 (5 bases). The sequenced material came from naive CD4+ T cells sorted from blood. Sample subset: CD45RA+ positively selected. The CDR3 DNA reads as TGTGCCAGCAGCTTAGTTCTAGGGGAGTCTGAAGCTTTCTTT. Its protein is CASSLVLGESEAFF. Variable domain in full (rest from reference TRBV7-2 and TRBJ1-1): GAGVSQSPSNKVTEKGKDVELRCDPISGHTALYWYRQSLGQGLEFLIYFQGNSAPDKSGLPSDRFSAERTGGSVSTLTIQRTQQEDSAVYLCASSLVLGESEAFFGQGTRLTVV.